This T cell receptor (beta chain) was captured by sequencing in a study of cytomegalovirus exposure and HLA in healthy donors. Study-wide context: Earlier sequencing of some 170 million T cells yielded roughly 120 million unique TCR beta sequences.

Researchers ran the PCR with 60 Vbeta and 13 Jbeta primers. Methods used by the authors: The authors later counted 75 million to 90 million unique TCR beta chains, approximately 12 million of them shared. Libraries were prepared by immunoSEQ multiplex PCR; TCRdb keeps only in-frame clonotypes and omits some of them. The V and J calls and the clone size are those of that table, but D and trimming were determined from the DNA. The data contain around 200,000 clones, around 76% of them singletons. From germline, CDR1 is SGHRS and CDR2 YFSETQ. The CDR3 is 13 amino acids. V lost 9 bases, J lost 2 bases, and 6 bases stayed unmatched.

The sequenced sample was PBMCs. The V call is TRBV5-1, the J call TRBJ2-3; 7 bases agree with TRBD2. The TCR comes from a man younger than 40 in good health and CMV-seronegative. CDR3 nucleotides: TGCGCCACCCGACTAGCACACACAGATACGCAGTATTTT. It yields the protein CATRLAHTDTQYF.